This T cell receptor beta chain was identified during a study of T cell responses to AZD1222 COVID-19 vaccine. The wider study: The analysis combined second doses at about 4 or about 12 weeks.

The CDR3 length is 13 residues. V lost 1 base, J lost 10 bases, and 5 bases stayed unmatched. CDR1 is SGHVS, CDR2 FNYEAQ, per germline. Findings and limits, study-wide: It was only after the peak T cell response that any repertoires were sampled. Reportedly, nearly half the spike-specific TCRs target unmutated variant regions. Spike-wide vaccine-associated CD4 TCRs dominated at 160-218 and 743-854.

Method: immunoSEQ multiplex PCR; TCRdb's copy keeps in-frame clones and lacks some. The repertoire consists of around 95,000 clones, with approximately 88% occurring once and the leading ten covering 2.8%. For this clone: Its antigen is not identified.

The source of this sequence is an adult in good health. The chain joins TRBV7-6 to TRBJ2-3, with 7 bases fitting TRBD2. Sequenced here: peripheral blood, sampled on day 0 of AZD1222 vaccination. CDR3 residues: CASSLGPSGSQYF. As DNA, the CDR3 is TGTGCCAGCAGCTTAGGTCCTAGCGGATCGCAGTATTTT.